This section outlines one T cell receptor beta chain sequence together with its context. This entry belongs to a study of cytomegalovirus exposure and HLA in healthy donors. Primers: 60 Vbeta forward and 13 Jbeta reverse. Here immunoSEQ multiplex PCR was the method, and the copy in TCRdb shows in-frame clones only, minus some. The table includes some 56,000 clones, approximately 80% detected once. The germline V gene has CDR1 SGHTA and CDR2 FQGNSA. The V end was cut by 6 bases, the J end by 11 bases, with 9 bases between. The CDR3 length is 10 residues. The V call is TRBV7-2, the J call TRBJ2-3; weak D call: TRBD2 (6 bases). The clonotype originates from a human donor in good health. Material: PBMCs. The CDR3 sequence is CASSVGGQYF. CDR3 bases: TGTGCCAGCAGTGTGGGGGGGCAGTATTTT.